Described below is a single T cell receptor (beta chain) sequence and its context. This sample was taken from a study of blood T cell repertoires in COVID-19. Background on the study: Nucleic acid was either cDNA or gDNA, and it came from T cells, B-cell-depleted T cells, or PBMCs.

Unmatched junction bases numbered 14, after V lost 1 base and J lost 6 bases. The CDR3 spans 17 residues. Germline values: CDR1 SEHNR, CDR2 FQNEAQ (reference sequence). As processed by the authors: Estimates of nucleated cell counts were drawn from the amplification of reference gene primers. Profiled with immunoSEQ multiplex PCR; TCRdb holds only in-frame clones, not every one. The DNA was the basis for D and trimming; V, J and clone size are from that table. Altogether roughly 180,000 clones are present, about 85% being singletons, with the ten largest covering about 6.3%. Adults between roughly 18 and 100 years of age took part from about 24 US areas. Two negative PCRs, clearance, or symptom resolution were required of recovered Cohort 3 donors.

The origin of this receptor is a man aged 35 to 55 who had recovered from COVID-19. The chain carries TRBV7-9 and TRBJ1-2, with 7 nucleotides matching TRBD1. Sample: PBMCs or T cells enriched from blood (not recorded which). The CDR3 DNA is TGTGCCAGCAGCTTAGAAGCAACAGGGGCCTCCGGGGATGGCTACACCTTC. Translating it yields CASSLEATGASGDGYTF. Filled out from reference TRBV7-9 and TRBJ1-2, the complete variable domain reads DTGVSQNPRHKITKRGQNVTFRCDPISEHNRLYWYRQTLGQGPEFLTYFQNEAQLEKSRLLSDRFSAERPKGSFSTLEIQRTEQGDSAMYLCASSLEATGASGDGYTFGSGTRLTVV.